This is a list of T cell receptor beta chains from one sample in a study of monozygotic twins with inflammatory bowel disease. One entry per CDR3 protein, without DNA, is what TCRdb gives after re-calling the 5' RACE reads. This sample's table reports approximately 330,000 distinct CDR3 sequences. The sample taken for sequencing was blood. These receptors all come from a human donor with ulcerative colitis or Crohn's disease, or a healthy co-twin of an affected twin (not recorded which). Each CDR3 is given with its conserved first and last residue.

v_call,j_call,cdr3_aa
TRBV4-1,TRBJ1-1,CASSQRQRNTEAFF
TRBV5-4,TRBJ2-1,CASSRRTGTYNEQFF
TRBV12-3/TRBV12-4,TRBJ1-3,CASRPTGTGNTIYF
TRBV9,TRBJ2-4,CASSVDSGKAKNMQYF
TRBV12-3/TRBV12-4,TRBJ1-1,CASTDPGGTEAFF
TRBV4-3,TRBJ2-3,CASSQGHRADTQYF
TRBV25-1,TRBJ1-3,CASSDPRGSGNTIYF
TRBV20-1,TRBJ2-7,CSALDRGLNSYEQYF
TRBV20-1,TRBJ1-1,CSARQQPNTEAFF
TRBV7-6,TRBJ2-7,CASSNRLATDRHYEQYF
TRBV5-6,TRBJ2-2,CASSLVPGGELFF
TRBV5-5,TRBJ1-4,CASSLTGWNEKLFF
TRBV11-1,TRBJ2-3,CASSLVRPPAGGQDTQYF
TRBV14,TRBJ2-7,CASSQDYGSPYEQYF
TRBV12-3/TRBV12-4,TRBJ2-1,CASASGKEQFF
TRBV29-1,TRBJ2-5,CSVAGGETQYF
TRBV5-1,TRBJ2-1,CASSLGWGANEQFF
TRBV29-1,TRBJ2-2,CSVSQGATGELFF
TRBV28,TRBJ2-3,CASVFGGQTDTQYF
TRBV12-3/TRBV12-4,TRBJ2-2,CASRRGGTGELFF
TRBV4-1,TRBJ2-5,CASSHGASGETQYF
TRBV5-1,TRBJ2-7,CASSLGQGAYEQYF
TRBV20-1,TRBJ2-1,CSAQRTSGAGSYNEQFF
TRBV5-6,TRBJ1-1,CASSLGNAAAGSTEAFF
TRBV5-6,TRBJ2-1,CASSIRQGREQFF
TRBV28,TRBJ2-1,CASATSGFYNEQFF
TRBV12-3/TRBV12-4,TRBJ1-1,CASSPLWRDLNTEAFF
TRBV7-2,TRBJ2-7,CASSSRTGGYEQYF
TRBV5-1,TRBJ2-5,CASSLGTSGLPYQETQYF
TRBV6-1,TRBJ1-5,CASSEEIGGRGYNNQPQHF
TRBV4-1,TRBJ1-4,CASSQGPPNEKLFF